This T cell receptor (beta chain) stems from a study of regulatory T cells in long-lasting Graves disease. About the study: Newly diagnosed Graves' patients had taken antithyroid drugs under 3 months.

In its sample, this clonotype was seen many times. No antigen is known for it. The study's findings and limits: Few sampled subjects may have lowered accuracy. It was in persistent disease that TRBV28, TRBJ1-2 and TRBJ2-5 were favored.

Investigators prepared the TCR beta libraries by applying iRepertoire HTBI primers and Arm-PCR of CDR3 regions. One entry per CDR3 protein results from TCRdb running MiXCR on the multiplex PCR reads. The top ten hold approximately 15% of the sample, which has 200,000 to 300,000 distinct CDR3 sequences, 20% to 25% seen once. The time point here: newly diagnosed GD, antithyroid drugs for less than 3 months. The TCR library used RNA extracted from PBMCs. Germline loops: CDR1 DFQATT, CDR2 SNEGSKA (reference sequence). V gave up 5 bases and J gave up 2 bases, with 19 bases separating them. The CDR3 is 16 residues long.

This clonotype was sampled from a female donor with Graves disease. The sample was peripheral blood mononuclear cells (PBMCs), taken at new diagnosis, from a patient treated with antithyroid drugs. V usage is TRBV20-1 and J usage is TRBJ2-1; possibly TRBD1 or TRBD2 for D (7 bases each). The CDR3 DNA is TGCAGTGCTTCGGAAGAGACAGGGACTACCTACAATGAGCAGTTCTTC. It specifies CSASEETGTTYNEQFF.